The clone carrying this T cell receptor beta chain occurred a few times. Its specificity is not known. Germline V gene lookup returns CDR1 SGHTA and CDR2 FQGTGA. The length of the CDR3 is 14 residues. V lost 4 bases and J lost 4; bases outside the gene matches: 5. The data were taken from a study of T-cell reconstitution after alpha-beta-depleted transplantation in children. Overall study findings and caveats: Several hundred expanded graft clones reportedly were the source of alpha-beta T cells about two months after transplant. Diversity of TCRbeta at day 60 was high in some patients, arising from surviving recipient T cells and thymic progenitors. By one year post-transplant, T-cell counts and diversity largely arose from T cells that were newly produced.

As it was prepared, the TCRbeta library received unique molecular identifiers. MiXCR, applied by TCRdb to the PCR reads, yields one record per CDR3 protein. Of around 200,000 distinct CDR3 sequences listed, roughly 8.3% are singletons. The TCR comes from a male patient aged 2-15 years who had a stem cell transplant for acute myeloid leukemia, so the T cells may come from the graft donor. The specimen comprised PBMCs, mostly from graft donor cells, sampled 360 days after TCRalphabeta/CD19-depleted stem cell transplant. This rearrangement joins TRBV7-3 to TRBJ1-2; 8 bases fit TRBD1. The CDR3 spells CASSSAGTGYGYTF. The CDR3 nucleotides are TGTGCCAGCAGCTCCGCGGGGACAGGCTATGGCTACACCTTC.